Below are 23 T cell receptor beta chains sequenced from a single sample in a study of CD8 T cells in ankylosing spondylitis. TCRdb reprocessed the 5' RACE reads via MiXCR and lists one record per CDR3 protein. The repertoire includes around 150,000 distinct CDR3 sequences, about 18% of them detected once, and under 9% sits in the top ten. Sequenced input: blood, either unsorted or a sorted T cell fraction (not recorded which). The receptors stem from a male donor with ankylosing spondylitis or in good health (not recorded which).

In this sample, this clonotype turned up a few times. The gene calls are TRBV7-9 and TRBJ2-7; D is perhaps TRBD1 (5 bases). The germline V gene has CDR1 SEHNR and CDR2 FQNEAQ (reference sequence). This CDR3 comprises 15 residues. Trimming left V 4 bases short and J 3 bases short, with 16 bases between. CDR3 coding DNA: TGTGCCAGCAGCTCCATCAACCCCACAGGCTACGAGCAGTACTTC. This translates into CASSSINPTGYEQYF.

This clonotype was seen many times. This rearrangement joins TRBV28 to TRBJ1-5; no clear D. V was shortened by 2 bases and J by 5 bases, with 7 bases between the two germline ends. The CDR3 spans 13 residues. The germline V gene encodes CDR1 MDHEN and CDR2 SYDVKM. The CDR3 coding sequence is TGTGCCAGCAGTTTAGACGCATATCAGCCCCAGCATTTT. This translates into CASSLDAYQPQHF. The full variable domain, with the rest looked up from reference TRBV28 and TRBJ1-5, is DVKVTQSSRYLVKRTGEKVFLECVQDMDHENMFWYRQDPGLGLRLIYFSYDVKMKEKGDIPEGYSVSREKKERFSLILESASTNQTSMYLCASSLDAYQPQHFGDGTRLSIL.

A few counts support this clonotype. The chain recombines TRBV6-5 with TRBJ2-3; TRBD2 matches at 10 bases. Germline V gene data show CDR1 as MNHEY and CDR2 as SVGAGI. After removal of 6 bases from V and 0 bases from J, the junction contained 12 bases not matched to a gene. There are 18 residues in the CDR3. In DNA form, the CDR3 reads TGTGCCAGCAGACCAGGATGGACTAGCGGAGCTAGCACAGATACGCAGTATTTT. It is translated as CASRPGWTSGASTDTQYF.

This clonotype was recorded at least ten times. This chain joins TRBV20-1 and TRBJ2-7; D uncertain. CDR1 and CDR2 from the germline V gene are DFQATT and SNEGSKA (reference sequence). The CDR3 extends over 12 amino acids. V shed 1 base and J shed 5 bases, with 9 bases lying between them. The CDR3, as DNA: TGCAGTGCTAGAGGTCTTCTCCACGAGCAGTACTTC. Translated, it gives CSARGLLHEQYF.

The V and J genes are TRBV28 and TRBJ2-5; a possible D gene is TRBD2 (6 bases). Trimming pared 2 bases from V and 7 bases from J, leaving 11 bases between. The CDR3 contains 13 residues. Looked up from germline, CDR1 is MDHEN and CDR2 is SYDVKM. CDR3 loop: CASSLLRGRTQYF. CDR3 sequence (DNA): TGTGCCAGCAGTTTACTTCGGGGGAGGACCCAGTACTTC.

This sequence joins TRBV11-2 and TRBJ1-3; 9 bases map to TRBD1. CDR1 is SGHAT and CDR2 is FQNNGV in the germline V gene. This CDR3 is 18 amino acids long. V was pared by 5 bases and J by 3 bases, with 14 bases of the junction left unmatched. Here the CDR3 DNA reads TGTGCCAGCAGCGCGCCCGGGACAGGGTCTTCTTATGGAAACACCATATATTTT. Residues: CASSAPGTGSSYGNTIYF.

The chain uses TRBV6-6 and TRBJ2-6; 9 nucleotides align to TRBD1. The CDR3 totals 16 residues. Germline V gene data show CDR1 as MNHNY and CDR2 as SVGAGI (reference sequence). V shed 2 bases, J shed 2 bases, and the junction held 1 base outside the gene matches. CDR3: CASSYTGGAGANVLTF. The CDR3 nucleotides are TGTGCCAGCAGTTACACAGGGGGCGCTGGGGCCAACGTCCTGACTTTC.

The V and J genes are TRBV11-1 and TRBJ2-1; D may be TRBD1 (5 bases). V gave up 5 bases and J gave up 2 bases, with 13 bases separating them. CDR3 length equals 15 residues. From germline, CDR1 is SGHAT and CDR2 FQDESV (reference sequence). The CDR3 DNA sequence: TGTGCCAGCAGCCCCGGACATTTGGCCTACAATGAGCAGTTCTTC. This codes for CASSPGHLAYNEQFF.

This clonotype was seen repeatedly, ten times or more. The chain is built from TRBV5-1 and TRBJ1-4, with 8 positions matching TRBD1. V was pared by 4 bases and J by 5 bases, with 7 bases of the junction left unmatched. The germline CDR1 and CDR2 sequences are SGHRS and YFSETQ. The CDR3 spans 15 residues. The CDR3 nucleotides read TGCGCCAGCAGCAGCGGGACAGGTGTAAATGAAAAACTGTTTTTT. As protein: CASSSGTGVNEKLFF.

This clonotype was counted between two and nine times. This chain uses TRBV5-1 with TRBJ2-1; 9 nucleotides line up with TRBD2. The V segment lost 4 bases and the J segment 2 bases; nucleotides outside the gene matches: 7. This CDR3 has 16 amino acids. Germline-derived CDR1 and CDR2 are SGHRS and YFSETQ. CDR3 sequence reads: CASSGLAGEAYNEQFF. In nucleotides, the CDR3 is TGCGCCAGCAGCGGATTAGCGGGAGAGGCCTACAATGAGCAGTTCTTC.

This clonotype was counted a few times. The J gene is TRBJ1-5, the V gene TRBV5-1; a weak D match, TRBD1 (6 bases). CDR1 SGHRS and CDR2 YFSETQ come from the germline V gene. The length of the CDR3 is 14 residues. The V end was cut by 3 bases, the J end by 3 bases, with 10 bases between. The CDR3 reads CASSSGQHNQPQHF. The CDR3 DNA follows: TGCGCCAGCAGCTCAGGACAGCACAATCAGCCCCAGCATTTT.

This clonotype appeared a few times. V is TRBV5-1 and J is TRBJ2-2; 10 positions agree with TRBD2. Germline V gene data show CDR1 as SGHRS and CDR2 as YFSETQ. The CDR3 has 14 amino acids. J was trimmed by 9 bases and V by 0 bases; bases with no gene match: 2. The CDR3 loop reads CASSLASGSRELFF. The CDR3 nucleotides read TGCGCCAGCAGCTTGGCTAGCGGGAGCCGGGAGCTGTTTTTT.

This clonotype was seen a few times. The J gene is TRBJ2-2, the V gene TRBV18; perhaps TRBD1 as D (6 bases). The germline V gene has CDR1 KGHSH and CDR2 LQKENI. Trimming stripped 2 bases from V and 5 bases from J, with 9 bases between. This CDR3 has 14 residues. The CDR3 spells CASSPNRDTGELFF. The CDR3 nucleotides are TGTGCCAGCTCACCAAACAGGGATACCGGGGAGCTGTTTTTT.

The rearrangement links TRBV24-1 to TRBJ1-6; D is ambiguous. CDR1 and CDR2 from the germline V gene are KGHDR and SFDVKD. V lost 7 bases and J lost 7, with 10 bases in between. The CDR3 totals 13 residues. For the CDR3, the DNA is TGTGCCACCAGCTCTAAACGCAATTCACCCCTCCACTTT. It yields the protein CATSSKRNSPLHF.

This clonotype was picked up a small number of times. V usage is TRBV18 and J usage is TRBJ2-3; the D is unclear. Germline V gives CDR1 KGHSH, CDR2 LQKENI. The CDR3 is made up of 15 amino acids. Trimming removed 3 bases from V and 3 bases from J, with 13 bases in between. CDR3 in DNA: TGTGCCAGCTCACCTGGTCTGGTGCCGACAGATACGCAGTATTTT. It specifies CASSPGLVPTDTQYF.

This clonotype has ten or more counts. The rearrangement joins TRBV15 to TRBJ2-2, with 11 bases aligning to TRBD1. The CDR3 runs 16 residues. V lost 5 bases to trimming and J lost 4 bases; unmatched junction nucleotides: 6. Germline CDR1 reads LNHNV; CDR2 reads YYDKDF (reference sequence). The CDR3 spells CATSVWTGGPTGELFF. The CDR3 coding sequence is TGTGCCACCAGCGTATGGACAGGGGGCCCCACCGGGGAGCTGTTTTTT. The full variable domain, completed using reference TRBV15 and TRBJ2-2, is DAMVIQNPRYQVTQFGKPVTLSCSQTLNHNVMYWYQQKSSQAPKLLFHYYDKDFNNEADTPDNFQSRRPNTSFCFLDIRSPGLGDTAMYLCATSVWTGGPTGELFFGEGSRLTVL.

This clonotype has a count of ten or more. The chain recombines TRBV5-4 with TRBJ2-2; TRBD2 aligns across 11 bases. V was clipped by 4 bases and J by 4 bases; unmatched bases: 6. CDR1 and CDR2 (germline): SGHNT, YYREEE (reference sequence). CDR3 length: 16 amino acids. This CDR3 is CASSLGLAARTGELFF. The CDR3 region has the DNA TGTGCCAGCAGCCTGGGACTAGCGGCCCGCACCGGGGAGCTGTTTTTT.

The chain carries TRBV5-1 and TRBJ1-2; D is perhaps TRBD1 (5 bases). This CDR3 spans 13 amino acids. Trimming removed 4 bases at V and 4 bases at J, with 11 bases between. Germline assignment: CDR1 SGHRS and CDR2 YFSETQ. The CDR3 spells CASSPGDAYGYTF. CDR3 nucleotide sequence: TGCGCCAGCAGCCCCGGGGACGCCTATGGCTACACCTTC.

This clonotype was found a few times. This chain joins TRBV29-1 and TRBJ2-7, with TRBD1 matching 8 bases. CDR1 and CDR2 from the germline V gene are SQVTM and ANQGSEA. The CDR3 has 15 residues. The V segment lost 3 bases and the J segment 0 bases; nucleotides outside the gene matches: 7. This CDR3 is CSVELPGQVSYEQYF. The CDR3, as DNA: TGCAGCGTTGAGCTACCGGGACAGGTCTCCTACGAGCAGTACTTC.

This clonotype was seen ten or more times. This chain connects TRBV9 to TRBJ2-3; D is possibly TRBD1 or TRBD2 (6 bases each). The CDR3 is 14 amino acids. V dropped 2 bases and J dropped 4 bases, with 11 bases sitting between them. Germline V gene data show CDR1 as SGDLS and CDR2 as YYNGEE. CDR3 bases: TGTGCCAGCAGCGTCCCCGGGGGCTCAGATACGCAGTATTTT. This sequence encodes CASSVPGGSDTQYF.

Notes on this clonotype: Since a much larger clone is just one base distant, this may be a read error. The chain has TRBV20-1 and TRBJ2-2, with TRBD2 matching 7 bases. Germline-derived CDR1 and CDR2 are DFQATT and SNEGSKA (reference sequence). The CDR3 contains 15 residues. The CDR3 DNA is TGCAATGCTAGAGCTGGCGGGAGCCACCGGTGGGAGCTGTTTTTT. Protein: CNARAGGSHRWELFF.

This clonotype was seen more than once but under ten times. This rearrangement joins TRBV6-5 to TRBJ1-4; 9 positions agree with TRBD1. The CDR3 length is 14 residues. The germline V gene has CDR1 MNHEY and CDR2 SVGAGI. V lost 6 bases and J lost 5; bases outside the gene matches: 4. CDR3 loop: CASRMTGGNEKLFF. The CDR3 DNA reads TGTGCCAGCAGGATGACAGGGGGGAATGAAAAACTGTTTTTT.

The chain carries TRBV7-2 and TRBJ2-1; weak D call: TRBD2 (6 bases). V was trimmed by 0 bases and J by 3 bases, leaving 9 bases between them. Germline V gene sequence: CDR1 SGHTA, CDR2 FQGNSA. This CDR3 spans 15 amino acids. CDR3 residues: CASSLAQGLYNEQFF. In nucleotides, the CDR3 is TGTGCCAGCAGCTTAGCGCAGGGACTCTACAATGAGCAGTTCTTC.